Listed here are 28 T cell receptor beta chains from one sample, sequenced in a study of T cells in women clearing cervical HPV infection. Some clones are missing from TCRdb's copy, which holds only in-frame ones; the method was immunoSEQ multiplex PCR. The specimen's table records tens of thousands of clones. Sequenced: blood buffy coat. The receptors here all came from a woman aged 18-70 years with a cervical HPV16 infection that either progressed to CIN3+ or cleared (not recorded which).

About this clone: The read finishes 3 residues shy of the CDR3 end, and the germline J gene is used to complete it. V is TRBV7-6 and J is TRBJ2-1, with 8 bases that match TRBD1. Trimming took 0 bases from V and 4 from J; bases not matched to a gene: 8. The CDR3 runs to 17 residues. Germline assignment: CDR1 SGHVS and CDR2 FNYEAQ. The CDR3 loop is CASSLAPVGQVYNEQFF. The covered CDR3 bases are TGTGCCAGCAGCTTAGCGCCAGTGGGACAGGTATACAATGAG.

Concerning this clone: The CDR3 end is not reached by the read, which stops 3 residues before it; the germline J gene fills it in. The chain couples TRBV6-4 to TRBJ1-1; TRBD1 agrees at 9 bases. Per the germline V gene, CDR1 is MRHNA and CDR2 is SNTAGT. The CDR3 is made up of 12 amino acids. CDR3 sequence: CASSPGQGEAFF. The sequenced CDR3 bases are TGTGCCAGCAGCCCCGGACAGGGGGAA.

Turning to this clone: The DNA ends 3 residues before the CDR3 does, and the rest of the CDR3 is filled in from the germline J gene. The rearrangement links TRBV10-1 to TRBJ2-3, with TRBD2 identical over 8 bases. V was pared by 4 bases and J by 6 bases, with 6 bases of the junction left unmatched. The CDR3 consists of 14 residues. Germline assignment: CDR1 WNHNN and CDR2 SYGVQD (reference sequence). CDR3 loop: CASSVSGRPDTQYF. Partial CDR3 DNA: TGCGCCAGCAGTGTAAGCGGGAGACCCGATACG.

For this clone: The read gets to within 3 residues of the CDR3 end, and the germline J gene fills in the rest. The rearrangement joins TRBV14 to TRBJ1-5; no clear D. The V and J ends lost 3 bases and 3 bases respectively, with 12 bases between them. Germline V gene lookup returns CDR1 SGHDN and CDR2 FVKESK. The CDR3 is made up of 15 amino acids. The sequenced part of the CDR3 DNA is TGTGCCAGCAGCCAGGCCCGGGGTTACAATCAGCCC. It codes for CASSQARGYNQP. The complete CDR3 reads CASSQARGYNQPQHF.

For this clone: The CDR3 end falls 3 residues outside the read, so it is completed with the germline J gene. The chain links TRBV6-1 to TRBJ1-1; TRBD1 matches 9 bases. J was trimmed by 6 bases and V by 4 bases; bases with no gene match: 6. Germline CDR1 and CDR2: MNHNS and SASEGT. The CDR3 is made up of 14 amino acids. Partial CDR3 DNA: TGTGCCAGCAGTGTGACAGGGGGTGGAGCTGAA. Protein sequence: CASSVTGGGAE. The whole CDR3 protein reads CASSVTGGGAEAFF.

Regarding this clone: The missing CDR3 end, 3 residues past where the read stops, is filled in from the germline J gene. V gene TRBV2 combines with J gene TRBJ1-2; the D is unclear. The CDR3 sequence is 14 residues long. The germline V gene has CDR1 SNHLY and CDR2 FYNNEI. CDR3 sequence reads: CASSVSKKGYDYTF. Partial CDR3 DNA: TGTGCCAGCAGTGTTAGCAAAAAAGGCTACGAC.

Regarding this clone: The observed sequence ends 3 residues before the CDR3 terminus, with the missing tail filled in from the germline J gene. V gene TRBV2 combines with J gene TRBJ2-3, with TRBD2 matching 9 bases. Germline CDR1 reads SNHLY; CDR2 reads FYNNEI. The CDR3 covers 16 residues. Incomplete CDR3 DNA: TGTGCCAGCAGTGGTACGCTAGCGGGGTTAGGCGAGACG. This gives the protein CASSGTLAGLGET. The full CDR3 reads CASSGTLAGLGETQYF.

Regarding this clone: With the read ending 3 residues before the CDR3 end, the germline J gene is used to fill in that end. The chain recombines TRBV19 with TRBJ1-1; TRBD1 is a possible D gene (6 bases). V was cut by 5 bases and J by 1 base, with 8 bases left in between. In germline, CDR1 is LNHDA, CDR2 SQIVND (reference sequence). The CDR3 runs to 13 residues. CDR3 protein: CASSATGNTEAFF. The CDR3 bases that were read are TGTGCCAGTAGTGCGACAGGGAACACTGAA.

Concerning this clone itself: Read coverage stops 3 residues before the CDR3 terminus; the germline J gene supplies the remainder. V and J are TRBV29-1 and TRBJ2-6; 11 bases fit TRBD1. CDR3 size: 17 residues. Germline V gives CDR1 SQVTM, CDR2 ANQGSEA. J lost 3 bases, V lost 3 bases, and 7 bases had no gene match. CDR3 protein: CSVDIGQGAFGANVLTF. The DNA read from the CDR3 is TGCAGCGTTGATATAGGACAGGGGGCTTTTGGGGCCAACGTC.

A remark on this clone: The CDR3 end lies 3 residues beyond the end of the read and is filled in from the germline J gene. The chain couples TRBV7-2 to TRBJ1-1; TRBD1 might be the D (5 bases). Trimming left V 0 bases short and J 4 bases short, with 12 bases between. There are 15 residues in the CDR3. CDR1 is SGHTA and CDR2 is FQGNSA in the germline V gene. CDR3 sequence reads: CASSLAGGSGTEAFF. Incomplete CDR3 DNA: TGTGCCAGCAGCTTAGCGGGGGGTTCGGGCACTGAA.

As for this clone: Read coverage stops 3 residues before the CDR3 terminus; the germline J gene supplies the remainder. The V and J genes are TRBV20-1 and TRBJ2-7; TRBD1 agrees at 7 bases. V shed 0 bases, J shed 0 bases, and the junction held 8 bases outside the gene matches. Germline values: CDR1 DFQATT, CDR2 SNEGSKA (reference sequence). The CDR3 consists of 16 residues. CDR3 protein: CSARDPRQGTSYEQYF. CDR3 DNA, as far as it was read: TGCAGTGCTAGAGACCCCCGACAGGGTACCTCCTACGAG.

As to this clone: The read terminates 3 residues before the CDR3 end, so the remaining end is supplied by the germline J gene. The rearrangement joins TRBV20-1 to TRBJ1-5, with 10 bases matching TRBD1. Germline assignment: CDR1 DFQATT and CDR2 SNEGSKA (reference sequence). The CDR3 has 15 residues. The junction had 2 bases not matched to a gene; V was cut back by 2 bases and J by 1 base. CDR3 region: CSARKGQGSNQPQHF. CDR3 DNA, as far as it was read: TGCAGTGCTAGAAAGGGACAGGGGAGCAATCAGCCC.

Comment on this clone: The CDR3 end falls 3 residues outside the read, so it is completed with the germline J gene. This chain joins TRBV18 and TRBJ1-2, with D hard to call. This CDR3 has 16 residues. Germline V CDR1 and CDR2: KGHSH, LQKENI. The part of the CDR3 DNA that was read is TGTGCCAGCTCACCATTAAGGACTAGCGATGACAATGAC. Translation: CASSPLRTSDDND. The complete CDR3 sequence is CASSPLRTSDDNDYTF.

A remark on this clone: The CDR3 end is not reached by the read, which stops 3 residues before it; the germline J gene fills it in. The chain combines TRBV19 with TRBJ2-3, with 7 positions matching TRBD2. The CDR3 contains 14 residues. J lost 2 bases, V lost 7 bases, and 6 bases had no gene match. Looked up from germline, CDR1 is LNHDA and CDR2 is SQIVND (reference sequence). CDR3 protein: CASMDSGLTDTQYF. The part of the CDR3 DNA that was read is TGTGCCAGTATGGATAGCGGGCTCACAGATACG.

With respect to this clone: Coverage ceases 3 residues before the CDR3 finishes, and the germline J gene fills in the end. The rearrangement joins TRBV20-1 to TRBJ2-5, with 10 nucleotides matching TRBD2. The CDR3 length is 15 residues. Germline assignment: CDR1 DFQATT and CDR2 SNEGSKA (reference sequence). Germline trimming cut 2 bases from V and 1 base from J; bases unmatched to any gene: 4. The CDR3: CSARSGLAAQETQYF. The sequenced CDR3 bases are TGCAGTGCTAGAAGCGGACTAGCGGCCCAAGAGACC.

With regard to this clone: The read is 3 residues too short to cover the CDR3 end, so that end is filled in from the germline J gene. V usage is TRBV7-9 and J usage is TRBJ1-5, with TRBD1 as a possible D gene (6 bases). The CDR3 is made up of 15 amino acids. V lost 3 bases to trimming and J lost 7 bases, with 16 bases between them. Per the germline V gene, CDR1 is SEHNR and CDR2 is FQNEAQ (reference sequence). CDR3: CASSFGQGHRQPQHF. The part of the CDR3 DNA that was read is TGTGCCAGCAGCTTCGGGCAGGGGCACCGACAGCCC.

The part of the CDR3 DNA that was read is TGTGCCAGCTCACTTACGACTAGCGGGGGCACAGATACC. It is translated as CASSLTTSGGTDT. Given in full, the CDR3 is CASSLTTSGGTDTYTF. This chain uses TRBV18 with TRBJ1-2, with D tentatively TRBD1 (6 bases). Coverage ceases 3 residues before the CDR3 finishes, and the germline J gene fills in the end. In germline, CDR1 is KGHSH, CDR2 LQKENI. The CDR3 length is 16 residues.

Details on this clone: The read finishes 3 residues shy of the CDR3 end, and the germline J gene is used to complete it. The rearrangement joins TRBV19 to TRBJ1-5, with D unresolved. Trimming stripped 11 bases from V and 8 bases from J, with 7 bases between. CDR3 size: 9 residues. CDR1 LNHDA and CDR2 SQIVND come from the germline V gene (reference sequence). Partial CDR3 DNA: TGTGCCGGCCGGGAGCCC. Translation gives CAGREP. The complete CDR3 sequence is CAGREPQHF.

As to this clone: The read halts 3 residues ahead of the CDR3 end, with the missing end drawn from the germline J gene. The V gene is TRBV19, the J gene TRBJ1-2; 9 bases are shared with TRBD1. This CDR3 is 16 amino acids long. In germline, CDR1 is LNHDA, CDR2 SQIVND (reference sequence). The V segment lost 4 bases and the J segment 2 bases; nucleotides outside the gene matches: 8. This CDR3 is CASSTLTGGANYGYTF. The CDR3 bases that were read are TGTGCCAGTAGTACCTTGACAGGGGGAGCCAACTATGGC. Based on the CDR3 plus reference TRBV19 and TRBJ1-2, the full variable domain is DGGITQSPKYLFRKEGQNVTLSCEQNLNHDAMYWYRQDPGQGLRLIYYSQIVNDFQKGDIAEGYSVSREKKESFPLTVTSAQKNPTAFYLCASSTLTGGANYGYTFGSGTRLTVV.

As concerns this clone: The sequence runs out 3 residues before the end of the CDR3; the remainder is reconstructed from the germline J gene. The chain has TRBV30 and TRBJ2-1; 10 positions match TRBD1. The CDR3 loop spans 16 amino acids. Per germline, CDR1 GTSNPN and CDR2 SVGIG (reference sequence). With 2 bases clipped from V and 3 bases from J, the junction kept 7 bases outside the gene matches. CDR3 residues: CAWSPDRGYFYNEQFF. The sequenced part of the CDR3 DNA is TGTGCCTGGAGTCCGGACAGGGGGTATTTCTACAATGAG.

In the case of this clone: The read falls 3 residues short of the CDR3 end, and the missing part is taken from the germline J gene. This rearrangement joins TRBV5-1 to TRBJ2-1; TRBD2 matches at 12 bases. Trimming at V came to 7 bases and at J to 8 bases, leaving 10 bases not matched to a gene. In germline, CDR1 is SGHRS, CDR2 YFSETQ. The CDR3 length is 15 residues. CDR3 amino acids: CASASLAGGPDEQFF. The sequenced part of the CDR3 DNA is TGCGCCAGCGCCTCGCTAGCGGGAGGGCCGGATGAG.

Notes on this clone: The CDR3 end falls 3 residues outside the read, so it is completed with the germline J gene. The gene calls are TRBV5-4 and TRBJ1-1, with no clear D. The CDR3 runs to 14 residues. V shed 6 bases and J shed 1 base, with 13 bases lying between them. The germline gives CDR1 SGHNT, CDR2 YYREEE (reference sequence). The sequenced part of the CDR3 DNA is TGTGCCAGCACGGTTGGGAGCGGGAACACTGAA. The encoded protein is CASTVGSGNTE. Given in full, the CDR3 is CASTVGSGNTEAFF.

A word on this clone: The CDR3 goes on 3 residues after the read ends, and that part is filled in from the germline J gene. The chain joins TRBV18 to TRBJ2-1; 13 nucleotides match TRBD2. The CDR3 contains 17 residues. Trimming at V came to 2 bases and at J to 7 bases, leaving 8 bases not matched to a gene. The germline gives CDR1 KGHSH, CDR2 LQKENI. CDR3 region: CASSPGQTSGRVNEQFF. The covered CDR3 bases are TGTGCCAGCTCACCAGGCCAAACTAGCGGGAGGGTGAATGAG.

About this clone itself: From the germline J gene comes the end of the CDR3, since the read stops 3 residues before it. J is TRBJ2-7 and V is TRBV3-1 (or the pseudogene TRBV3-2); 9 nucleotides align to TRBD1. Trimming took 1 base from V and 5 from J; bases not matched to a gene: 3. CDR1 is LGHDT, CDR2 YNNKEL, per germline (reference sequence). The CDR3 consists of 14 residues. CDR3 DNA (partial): TGTGCCAGCAGCCAAGGGACAGGGGCCGACGAG. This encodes CASSQGTGADE. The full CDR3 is CASSQGTGADEQYF.

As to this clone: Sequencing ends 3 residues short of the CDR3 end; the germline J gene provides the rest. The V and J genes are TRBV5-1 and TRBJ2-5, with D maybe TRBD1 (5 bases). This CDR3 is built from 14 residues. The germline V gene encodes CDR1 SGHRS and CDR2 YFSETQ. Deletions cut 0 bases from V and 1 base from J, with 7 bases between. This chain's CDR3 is CASSLGQIQETQYF. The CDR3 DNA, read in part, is TGCGCCAGCAGCTTGGGACAGATCCAAGAGACC.

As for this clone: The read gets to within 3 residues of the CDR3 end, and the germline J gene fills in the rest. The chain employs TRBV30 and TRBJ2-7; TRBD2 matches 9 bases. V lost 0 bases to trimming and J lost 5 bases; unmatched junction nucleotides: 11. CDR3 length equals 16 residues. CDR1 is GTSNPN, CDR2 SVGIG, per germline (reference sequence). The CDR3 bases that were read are TGTGCCTGGAGTGTACGACGGCTAGCGGGAAGGAACGAG. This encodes CAWSVRRLAGRNE. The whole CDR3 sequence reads CAWSVRRLAGRNEQYF.

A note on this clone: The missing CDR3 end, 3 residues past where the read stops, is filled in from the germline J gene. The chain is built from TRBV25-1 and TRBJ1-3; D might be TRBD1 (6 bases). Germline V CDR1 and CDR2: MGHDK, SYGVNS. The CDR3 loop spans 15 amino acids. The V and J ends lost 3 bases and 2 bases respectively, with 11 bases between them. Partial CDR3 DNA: TGTGCCAGCAGTGACGCAGGGGATCCTGGAAACACC. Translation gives CASSDAGDPGNT. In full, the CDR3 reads CASSDAGDPGNTIYF.

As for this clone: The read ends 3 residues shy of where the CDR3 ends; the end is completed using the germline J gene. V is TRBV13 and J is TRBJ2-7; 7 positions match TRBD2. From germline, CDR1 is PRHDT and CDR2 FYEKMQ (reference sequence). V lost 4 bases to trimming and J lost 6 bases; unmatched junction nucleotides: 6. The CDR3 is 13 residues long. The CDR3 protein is CASSWAGRGEQYF. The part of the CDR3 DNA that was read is TGTGCCAGCAGCTGGGCAGGGAGGGGCGAG.